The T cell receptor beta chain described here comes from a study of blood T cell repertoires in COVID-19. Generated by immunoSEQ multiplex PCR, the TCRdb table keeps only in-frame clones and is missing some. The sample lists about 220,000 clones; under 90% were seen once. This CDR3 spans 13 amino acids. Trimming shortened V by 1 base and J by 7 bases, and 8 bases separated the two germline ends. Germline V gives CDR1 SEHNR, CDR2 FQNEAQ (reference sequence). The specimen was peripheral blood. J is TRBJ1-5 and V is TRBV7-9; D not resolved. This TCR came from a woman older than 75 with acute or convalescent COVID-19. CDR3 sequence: CASSLDPGQPQHF. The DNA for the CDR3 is TGTGCCAGCAGCTTAGATCCCGGGCAGCCCCAGCATTTT. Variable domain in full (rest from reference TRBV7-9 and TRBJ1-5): DTGVSQNPRHKITKRGQNVTFRCDPISEHNRLYWYRQTLGQGPEFLTYFQNEAQLEKSRLLSDRFSAERPKGSFSTLEIQRTEQGDSAMYLCASSLDPGQPQHFGDGTRLSIL.